Shown below are 3 T cell receptor beta chains from a single sample sequenced in a study of T cell repertoires in cytomegalovirus infection. From the reads, TCRdb called clonotypes with MiXCR, one entry per CDR3 protein. The table lists approximately 300,000 distinct CDR3 sequences, around 25% of them singletons. Antigens of these TCRs are unknown. The sample in question was cultured PBMCs, obtained from culture after CMV antigen stimulation. The receptors originated from a human donor in good health (CMV status not recorded). Some clones in this sample may be carry-over from other donors' samples.

The chain carries TRBV9 and TRBJ2-3, with 9 bases lining up with TRBD1. The CDR3 contains 15 residues. The germline gives CDR1 SGDLS, CDR2 YYNGEE. Unmatched junction bases numbered 9, after V lost 6 bases and J lost 4 bases. This CDR3 reads CASTGTGSYADTQYF. The DNA of the CDR3 is TGTGCCAGCACCGGGACAGGGTCCTATGCAGATACGCAGTATTTT.

The table lists this clonotype with many counts. This rearrangement joins TRBV7-2 to TRBJ2-1; 8 positions match TRBD2. The CDR3 covers 15 residues. The ends lost 6 bases at V and 5 bases at J; junction bases unmatched: 9. Per the germline V gene, CDR1 is SGHTA and CDR2 is FQGNSA. The CDR3 nucleotides are TGTGCCAGCAGACCGGGACTAGTGGGGAACAATGAGCAGTTCTTC. Protein product: CASRPGLVGNNEQFF. The full variable domain, its missing parts supplied by reference TRBV7-2 and TRBJ2-1, is GAGVSQSPSNKVTEKGKDVELRCDPISGHTALYWYRQSLGQGLEFLIYFQGNSAPDKSGLPSDRFSAERTGGSVSTLTIQRTQQEDSAVYLCASRPGLVGNNEQFFGPGTRLTVL.

This clonotype was counted ten times or more. The CDR3 coding sequence is TGTGCCAGTAGTACCTCCGGGACCAGGAACACTGAAGCTTTCTTT. Its translation is CASSTSGTRNTEAFF. The chain has TRBV19 and TRBJ1-1, with D tentatively TRBD1 (5 bases). The CDR3 covers 15 residues. V was pared by 4 bases and J by 1 base, with 13 bases between. Germline CDR1 LNHDA, CDR2 SQIVND (reference sequence).